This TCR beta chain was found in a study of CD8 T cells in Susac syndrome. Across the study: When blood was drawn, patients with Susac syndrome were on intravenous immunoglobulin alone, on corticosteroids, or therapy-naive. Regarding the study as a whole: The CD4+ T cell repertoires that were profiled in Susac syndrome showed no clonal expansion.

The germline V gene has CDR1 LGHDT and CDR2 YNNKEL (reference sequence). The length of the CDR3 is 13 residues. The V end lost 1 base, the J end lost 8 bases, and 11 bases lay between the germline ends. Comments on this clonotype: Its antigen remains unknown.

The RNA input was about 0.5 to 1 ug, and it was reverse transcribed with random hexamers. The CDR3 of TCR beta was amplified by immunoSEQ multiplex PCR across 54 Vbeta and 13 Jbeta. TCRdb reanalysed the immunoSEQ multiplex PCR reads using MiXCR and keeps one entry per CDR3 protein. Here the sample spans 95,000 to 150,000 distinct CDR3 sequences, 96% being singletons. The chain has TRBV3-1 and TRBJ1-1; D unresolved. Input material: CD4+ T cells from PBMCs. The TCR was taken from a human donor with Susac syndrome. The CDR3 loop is CASSQGRWGEAFF. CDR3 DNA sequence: TGTGCCAGCAGCCAAGGTCGATGGGGAGAAGCTTTCTTT.